This TCR beta chain appears in the sequencing data of a study of blood T cell repertoires in COVID-19. Clones were read by immunoSEQ multiplex PCR, and TCRdb kept only the in-frame ones, dropping some. The sample lists approximately 90,000 clones; 90% were seen once. The germline CDR1 and CDR2 sequences are SGHTA and FQGNSA. The germline V and J ends were trimmed by 5 bases and 1 base, with 11 bases remaining between them. This CDR3 spans 14 amino acids. Sequencing was carried out using peripheral blood. This TCR was recovered from a man in his sixties with acute or convalescent COVID-19. V usage is TRBV7-2 and J usage is TRBJ1-2; D gene ambiguous. The CDR3: CASSPVSSNYGYTF. The CDR3 nucleotides read TGTGCCAGCAGCCCGGTTAGCAGTAACTATGGCTACACCTTC.